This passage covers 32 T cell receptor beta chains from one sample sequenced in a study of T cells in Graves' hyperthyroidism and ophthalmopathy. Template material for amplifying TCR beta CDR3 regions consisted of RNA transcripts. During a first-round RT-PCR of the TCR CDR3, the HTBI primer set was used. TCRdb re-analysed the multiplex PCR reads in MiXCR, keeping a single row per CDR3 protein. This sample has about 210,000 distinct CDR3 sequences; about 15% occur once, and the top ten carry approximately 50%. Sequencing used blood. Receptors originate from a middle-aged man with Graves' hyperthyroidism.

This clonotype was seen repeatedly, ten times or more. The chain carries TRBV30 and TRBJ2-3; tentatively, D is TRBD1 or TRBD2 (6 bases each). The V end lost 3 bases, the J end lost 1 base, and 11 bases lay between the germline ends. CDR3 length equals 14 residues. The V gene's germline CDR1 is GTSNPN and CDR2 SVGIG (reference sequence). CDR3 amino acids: CAWSRGLGTDTQYF. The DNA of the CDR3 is TGTGCCTGGAGCCGGGGGCTCGGCACAGATACGCAGTATTTT. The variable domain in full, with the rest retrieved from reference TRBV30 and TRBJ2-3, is SQTIHQWPATLVQPVGSPLSLECTVEGTSNPNLYWYRQAAGRGLQLLFYSVGIGQISSEVPQNLSASRPQDRQFILSSKKLLLSDSGFYLCAWSRGLGTDTQYFGPGTRLTVL.

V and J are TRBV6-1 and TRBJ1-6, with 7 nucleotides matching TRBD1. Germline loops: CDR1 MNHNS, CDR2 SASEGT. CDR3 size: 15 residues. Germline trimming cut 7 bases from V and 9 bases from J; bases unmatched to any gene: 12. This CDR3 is CASIYRGATSSPLHF. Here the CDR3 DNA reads TGTGCCAGCATCTACAGGGGAGCTACGTCTTCACCCCTCCACTTT.

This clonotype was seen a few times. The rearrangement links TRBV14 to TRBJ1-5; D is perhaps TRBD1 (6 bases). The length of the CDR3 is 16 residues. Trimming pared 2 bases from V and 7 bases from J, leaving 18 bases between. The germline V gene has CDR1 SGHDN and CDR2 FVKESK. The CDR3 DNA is TGTGCCAGCAGCCAATTGGTCTGGGGGGCCGGACAGCCCCAGCATTTT. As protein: CASSQLVWGAGQPQHF.

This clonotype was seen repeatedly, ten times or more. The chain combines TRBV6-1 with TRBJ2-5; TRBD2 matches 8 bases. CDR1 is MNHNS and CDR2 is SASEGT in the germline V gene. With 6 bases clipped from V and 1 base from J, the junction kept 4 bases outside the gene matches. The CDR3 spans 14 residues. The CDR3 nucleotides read TGTGCCAGCAGAGCCGGGAGGGCCCAAGAGACCCAGTACTTC. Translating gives CASRAGRAQETQYF.

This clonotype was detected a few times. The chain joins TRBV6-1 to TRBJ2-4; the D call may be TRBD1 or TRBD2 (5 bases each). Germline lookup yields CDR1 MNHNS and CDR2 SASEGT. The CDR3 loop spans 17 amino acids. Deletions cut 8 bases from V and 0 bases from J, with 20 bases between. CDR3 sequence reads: CASSDPGATLAKNIQYF. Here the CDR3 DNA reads TGTGCCAGCTCCGACCCCGGGGCGACGCTAGCCAAAAACATTCAGTACTTC.

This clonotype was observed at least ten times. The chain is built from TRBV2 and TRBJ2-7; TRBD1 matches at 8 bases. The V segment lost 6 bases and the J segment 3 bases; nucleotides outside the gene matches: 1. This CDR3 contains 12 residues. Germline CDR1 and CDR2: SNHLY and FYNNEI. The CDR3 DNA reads TGTGCCAGCAGAACAGGGGGCTACGAGCAGTACTTC. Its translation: CASRTGGYEQYF.

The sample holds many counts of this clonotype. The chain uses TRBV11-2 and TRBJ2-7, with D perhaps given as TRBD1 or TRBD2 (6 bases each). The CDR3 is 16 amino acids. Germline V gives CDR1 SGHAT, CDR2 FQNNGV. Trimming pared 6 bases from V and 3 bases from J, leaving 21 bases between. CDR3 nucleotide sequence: TGTGCCAGCAGACCAACAAGGACGGGGGCGGTCTACGAGCAGTACTTC. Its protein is CASRPTRTGAVYEQYF.

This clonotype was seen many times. The CDR3 bases are TGCAGTGCTGTACCCTGGACTAGCGGGAGCGGGTGGGAGACCCAGTACTTC. Encoded protein: CSAVPWTSGSGWETQYF. V and J are TRBV20-1 and TRBJ2-5, with 13 bases lining up with TRBD2. The CDR3 is made up of 17 amino acids. CDR1 DFQATT and CDR2 SNEGSKA come from the germline V gene (reference sequence). V lost 5 bases to trimming and J lost 5 bases; unmatched junction nucleotides: 14.

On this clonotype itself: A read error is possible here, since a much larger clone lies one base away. The CDR3 DNA sequence: TGTGCCGGCACTTCGGTGGGGGATAGCTACGAGCAGTACTTC. Encoded protein: CAGTSVGDSYEQYF. The V call is TRBV28, the J call TRBJ2-7; D is possibly TRBD1 or TRBD2 (5 bases each). The length of the CDR3 is 14 residues. The V and J ends lost 11 bases and 3 bases respectively, with 20 bases between them. The V gene's germline CDR1 is MDHEN and CDR2 SYDVKM. The whole variable domain, filled in from reference TRBV28 and TRBJ2-7, reads DVKVTQSSRYLVKRTGEKVFLECVQDMDHENMFWYRQDPGLGLRLIYFSYDVKMKEKGDIPEGYSVSREKKERFSLILESASTNQTSMYLCAGTSVGDSYEQYFGPGTRLTVT.

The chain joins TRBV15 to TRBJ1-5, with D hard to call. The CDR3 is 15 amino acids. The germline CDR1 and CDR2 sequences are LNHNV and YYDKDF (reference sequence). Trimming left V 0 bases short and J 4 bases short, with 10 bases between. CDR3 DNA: TGTGCCACCAGCAGAGATCTGGAGGCTAATCAGCCCCAGCATTTT. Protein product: CATSRDLEANQPQHF.

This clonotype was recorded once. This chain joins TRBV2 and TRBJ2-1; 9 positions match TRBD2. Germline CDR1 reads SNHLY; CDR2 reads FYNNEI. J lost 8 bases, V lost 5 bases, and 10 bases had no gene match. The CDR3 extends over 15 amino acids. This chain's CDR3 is CASSNSPAGGYEQFF. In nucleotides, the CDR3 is TGTGCCAGCAGTAATAGCCCAGCGGGAGGATATGAGCAGTTCTTC.

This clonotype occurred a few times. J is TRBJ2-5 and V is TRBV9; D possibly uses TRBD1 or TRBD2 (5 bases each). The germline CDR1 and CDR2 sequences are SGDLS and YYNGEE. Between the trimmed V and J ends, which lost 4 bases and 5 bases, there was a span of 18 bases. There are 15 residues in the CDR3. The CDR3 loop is CASSPRWDGVETQYF. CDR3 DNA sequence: TGTGCCAGCAGCCCCCGGTGGGACGGGGTGGAGACCCAGTACTTC.

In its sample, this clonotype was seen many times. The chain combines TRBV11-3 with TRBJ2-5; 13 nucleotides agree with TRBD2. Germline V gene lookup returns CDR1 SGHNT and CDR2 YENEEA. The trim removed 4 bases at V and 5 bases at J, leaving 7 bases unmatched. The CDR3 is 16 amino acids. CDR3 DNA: TGTGCCAGCAGCTCACGGACTAGCGGGAGTGGGGAGACCCAGTACTTC. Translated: CASSSRTSGSGETQYF.

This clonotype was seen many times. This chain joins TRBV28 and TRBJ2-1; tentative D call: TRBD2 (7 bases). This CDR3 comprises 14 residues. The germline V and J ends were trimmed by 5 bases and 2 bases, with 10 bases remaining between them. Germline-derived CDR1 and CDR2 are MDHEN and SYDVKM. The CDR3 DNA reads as TGTGCCAGCAGTAGGGGGAGGGCCTACAATGAGCAGTTCTTC. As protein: CASSRGRAYNEQFF. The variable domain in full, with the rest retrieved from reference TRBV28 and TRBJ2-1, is DVKVTQSSRYLVKRTGEKVFLECVQDMDHENMFWYRQDPGLGLRLIYFSYDVKMKEKGDIPEGYSVSREKKERFSLILESASTNQTSMYLCASSRGRAYNEQFFGPGTRLTVL.

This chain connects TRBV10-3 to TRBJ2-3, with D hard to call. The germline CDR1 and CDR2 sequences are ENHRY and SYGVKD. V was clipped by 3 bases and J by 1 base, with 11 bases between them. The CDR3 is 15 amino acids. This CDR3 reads CAISDRAGGTDTQYF. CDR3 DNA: TGTGCCATCAGTGATAGGGCTGGGGGCACAGATACGCAGTATTTT.

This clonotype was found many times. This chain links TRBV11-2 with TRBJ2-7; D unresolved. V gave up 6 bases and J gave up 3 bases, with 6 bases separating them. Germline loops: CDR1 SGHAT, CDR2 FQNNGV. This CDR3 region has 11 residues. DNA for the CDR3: TGTGCCAGCAGATCCTTCTACGAGCAGTACTTC. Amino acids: CASRSFYEQYF.

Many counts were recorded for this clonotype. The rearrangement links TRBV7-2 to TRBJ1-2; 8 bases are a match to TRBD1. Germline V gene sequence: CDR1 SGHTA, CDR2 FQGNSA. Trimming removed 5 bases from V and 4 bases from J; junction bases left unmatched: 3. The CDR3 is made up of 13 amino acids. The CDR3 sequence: CASSPGQGYGYTF. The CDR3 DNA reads TGTGCCAGCAGCCCAGGACAGGGCTATGGCTACACCTTC.

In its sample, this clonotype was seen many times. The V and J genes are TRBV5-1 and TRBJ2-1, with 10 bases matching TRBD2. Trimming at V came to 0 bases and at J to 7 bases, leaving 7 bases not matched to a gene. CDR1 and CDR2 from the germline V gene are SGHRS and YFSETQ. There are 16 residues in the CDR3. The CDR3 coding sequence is TGCGCCAGCAGCTTGGGGCTAGCGGGAGCGAGGAATGAGCAGTTCTTC. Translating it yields CASSLGLAGARNEQFF.

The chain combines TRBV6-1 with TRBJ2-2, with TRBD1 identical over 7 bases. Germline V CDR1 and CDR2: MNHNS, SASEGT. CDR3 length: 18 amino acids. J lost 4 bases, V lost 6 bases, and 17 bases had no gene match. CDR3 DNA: TGTGCCAGCAGGCTAGCCCCGGGACAGAGAGTTTCCACCGGGGAGCTGTTTTTT. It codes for CASRLAPGQRVSTGELFF.

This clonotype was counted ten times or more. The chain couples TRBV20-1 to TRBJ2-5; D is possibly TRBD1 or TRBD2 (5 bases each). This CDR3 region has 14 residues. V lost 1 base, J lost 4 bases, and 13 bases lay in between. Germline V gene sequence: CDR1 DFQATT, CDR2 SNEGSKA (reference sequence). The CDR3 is CSARVPGLGETQYF. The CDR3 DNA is TGCAGTGCTAGAGTTCCGGGGCTAGGAGAGACCCAGTACTTC.

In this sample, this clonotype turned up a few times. The CDR3 sequence is CSASEFMGEKLFF. The DNA for the CDR3 is TGCAGTGCTAGTGAATTTATGGGAGAAAAACTGTTTTTT. The gene calls are TRBV20-1 and TRBJ1-4; D is unresolved. Trimming shortened V by 3 bases and J by 8 bases, and 13 bases separated the two germline ends. This CDR3 has 13 residues. CDR1 DFQATT and CDR2 SNEGSKA come from the germline V gene (reference sequence).

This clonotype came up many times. Here the CDR3 DNA reads TGCGCCAGCAGCAACACCGGGACAGGGAACACTGAAGCTTTCTTT. Amino acids: CASSNTGTGNTEAFF. The V and J genes are TRBV5-1 and TRBJ1-1; 8 bases are a match to TRBD1. With V trimmed by 4 bases and J by 1 base, 6 bases remained unmatched. The germline CDR1 and CDR2 sequences are SGHRS and YFSETQ. This CDR3 spans 15 amino acids.

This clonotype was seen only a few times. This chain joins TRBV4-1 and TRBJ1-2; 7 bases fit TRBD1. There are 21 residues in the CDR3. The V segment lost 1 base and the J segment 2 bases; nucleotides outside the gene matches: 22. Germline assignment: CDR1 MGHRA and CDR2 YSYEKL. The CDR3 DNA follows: TGCGCCAGCAGCCAAGGTCCGTTGGTCCAAAACCGGGACAGATTAAACTATGGCTACACCTTC. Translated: CASSQGPLVQNRDRLNYGYTF.

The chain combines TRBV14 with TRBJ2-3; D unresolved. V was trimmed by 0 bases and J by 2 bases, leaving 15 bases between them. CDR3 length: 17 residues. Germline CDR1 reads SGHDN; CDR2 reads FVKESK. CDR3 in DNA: TGTGCCAGCAGCCAAGATGGGGATATCTTGCCCACAGATACGCAGTATTTT. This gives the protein CASSQDGDILPTDTQYF.

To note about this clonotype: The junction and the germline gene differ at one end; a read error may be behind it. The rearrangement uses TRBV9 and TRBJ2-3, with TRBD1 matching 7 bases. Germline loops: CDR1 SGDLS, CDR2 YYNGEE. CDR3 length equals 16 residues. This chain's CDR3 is CASSVAWDSSTDTRYF. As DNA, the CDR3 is TGTGCCAGCAGCGTAGCTTGGGACAGTTCCACAGATACGCGGTATTTT.

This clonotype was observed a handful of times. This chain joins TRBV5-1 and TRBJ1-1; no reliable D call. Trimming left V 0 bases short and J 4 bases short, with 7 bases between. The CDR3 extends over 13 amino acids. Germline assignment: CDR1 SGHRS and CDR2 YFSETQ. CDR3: CASSLGVSTEAFF. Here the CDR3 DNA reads TGCGCCAGCAGCTTGGGGGTAAGCACTGAAGCTTTCTTT.

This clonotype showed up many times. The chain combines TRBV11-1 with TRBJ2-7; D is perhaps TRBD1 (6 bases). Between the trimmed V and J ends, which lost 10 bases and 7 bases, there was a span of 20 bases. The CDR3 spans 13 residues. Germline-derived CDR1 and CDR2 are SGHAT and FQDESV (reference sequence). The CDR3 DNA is TGTGCCACTCCGGGACACGACTTTGGGGAGCAGTACTTC. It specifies CATPGHDFGEQYF.

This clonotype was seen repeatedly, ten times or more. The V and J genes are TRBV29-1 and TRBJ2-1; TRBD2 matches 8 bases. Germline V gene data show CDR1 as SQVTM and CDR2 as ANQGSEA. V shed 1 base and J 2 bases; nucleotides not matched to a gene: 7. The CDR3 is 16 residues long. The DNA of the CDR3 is TGCAGCGTTGAAGTGAGAGCGGGAGTAGCCTACAATGAGCAGTTCTTC. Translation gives CSVEVRAGVAYNEQFF.

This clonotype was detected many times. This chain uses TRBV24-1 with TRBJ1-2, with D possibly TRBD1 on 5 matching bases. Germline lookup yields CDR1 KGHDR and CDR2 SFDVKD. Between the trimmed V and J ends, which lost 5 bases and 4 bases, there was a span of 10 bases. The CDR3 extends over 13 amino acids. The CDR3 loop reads CATSAVGGYGYTF. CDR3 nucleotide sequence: TGTGCCACCAGTGCCGTGGGGGGCTATGGCTACACCTTC.

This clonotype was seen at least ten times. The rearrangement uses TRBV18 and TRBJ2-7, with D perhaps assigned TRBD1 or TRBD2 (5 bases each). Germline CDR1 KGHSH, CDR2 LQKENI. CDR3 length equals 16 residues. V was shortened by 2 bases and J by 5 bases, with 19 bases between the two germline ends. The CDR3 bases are TGTGCCAGCTCACCAATGAGGGGACGGCAAAGCGACGAGCAGTACTTC. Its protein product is CASSPMRGRQSDEQYF.

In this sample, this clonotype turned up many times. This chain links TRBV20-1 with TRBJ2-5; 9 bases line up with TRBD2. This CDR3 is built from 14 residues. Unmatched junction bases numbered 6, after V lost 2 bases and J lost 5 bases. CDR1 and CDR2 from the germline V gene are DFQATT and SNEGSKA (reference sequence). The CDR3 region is CSARPAGGTETQYF. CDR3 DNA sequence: TGCAGTGCTAGACCGGCGGGGGGGACGGAGACCCAGTACTTC.

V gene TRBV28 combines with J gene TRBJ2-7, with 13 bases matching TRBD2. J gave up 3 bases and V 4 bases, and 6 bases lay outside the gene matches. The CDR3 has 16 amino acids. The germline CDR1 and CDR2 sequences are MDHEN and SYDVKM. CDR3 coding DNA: TGTGCCAGCAGTTCCGAAGGGACTAGCGGGGACTACGAGCAGTACTTC. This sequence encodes CASSSEGTSGDYEQYF.